This TCR beta chain was identified during a study of blood T cell repertoires in COVID-19. The table came from immunoSEQ multiplex PCR; TCRdb's copy has only in-frame clones and leaves some out. There are some 65,000 clones in the sample; 80% to 95% occur only once, and approximately 2.9% lies in the top ten. The CDR3 extends over 17 amino acids. Germline V gene sequence: CDR1 SGHNT, CDR2 YYREEE (reference sequence). Trimming removed 4 bases at V and 0 bases at J, with 17 bases between. The clonotype was recovered from a man between 65 and 85 years old with active COVID-19. Sequencing used peripheral blood. The chain joins TRBV5-4 to TRBJ1-3, with D uncertain. The CDR3 bases are TGTGCCAGCAGCGCAGCTTTGGAGCTATCCTCTGGAAACACCATATATTTT. Amino acids: CASSAALELSSGNTIYF.